These T cell receptor beta chains were read from a single sample in a study of blood T cells in healthy people across ages. In TCRdb, the 5' RACE reads were re-called with MiXCR into one record per CDR3 protein. The sample has hundreds of thousands of distinct CDR3 sequences; around half are singletons. What was sequenced was blood. The receptors were gathered from an elderly man in good health. CDR3s include the opening cysteine and the closing phenylalanine or tryptophan. D genes are given only for firm matches. Clone size is shown for a subset of rows, as once, few, many or a class of expanded clone.

V gene: TRBV6-6
J gene: TRBJ1-1
D gene: NA
clone size: few
CDR3 protein: CASSYAGDTEAFF
CDR3 DNA: TGTGCCAGCAGTTACGCGGGGGACACTGAAGCTTTCTTT

V gene: TRBV7-2
J gene: TRBJ2-7
D gene: TRBD1
clone size: few
CDR3 protein: CASRGTGGMYEQYF
CDR3 DNA: TGTGCCAGCAGGGGGACAGGGGGCATGTACGAGCAGTACTTC

V gene: TRBV18
J gene: TRBJ1-5
D gene: NA
clone size: NA
CDR3 protein: CASSPQGAEQPQHF
CDR3 DNA: TGTGCCAGCTCACCACAGGGAGCGGAACAGCCCCAGCATTTT

V gene: TRBV28
J gene: TRBJ2-4
D gene: TRBD1
clone size: NA
CDR3 protein: CASRPPGQQNIQYF
CDR3 DNA: TGTGCCAGCAGGCCTCCGGGACAGCAAAACATTCAGTACTTC

V gene: TRBV6-5
J gene: TRBJ2-3
D gene: TRBD2
clone size: few
CDR3 protein: CASSYSGGTKDTQYF
CDR3 DNA: TGTGCCAGCAGTTACTCTGGGGGGACTAAAGATACGCAGTATTTT

V gene: TRBV6-5
J gene: TRBJ2-7
D gene: TRBD2
clone size: NA
CDR3 protein: CASSFGTSGGFSYNEQYF
CDR3 DNA: TGTGCCAGCAGTTTCGGGACTAGCGGGGGATTCTCCTACAATGAGCAGTACTTC

V gene: TRBV20-1
J gene: TRBJ2-3
D gene: TRBD2
clone size: NA
CDR3 protein: CSATLALGTDTQYF
CDR3 DNA: TGCAGTGCTACACTAGCGCTGGGCACAGATACGCAGTATTTT

V gene: TRBV20-1
J gene: TRBJ1-2
D gene: TRBD1
clone size: many
CDR3 protein: CSAHLGQGGGYTF
CDR3 DNA: TGCAGTGCCCATTTGGGACAGGGGGGTGGCTACACCTTC

V gene: TRBV4-3
J gene: TRBJ1-4
D gene: NA
clone size: NA
CDR3 protein: CASSQDLGRIEKLFF
CDR3 DNA: TGCGCCAGCAGCCAAGATCTCGGGCGTATTGAAAAACTGTTTTTT

V gene: TRBV6-1
J gene: TRBJ1-4
D gene: NA
clone size: few
CDR3 protein: CASSQTNSRELNEKLFF
CDR3 DNA: TGTGCCAGCAGTCAAACAAACTCCCGGGAGCTTAATGAAAAACTGTTTTTT

V gene: TRBV7-9
J gene: TRBJ2-1
D gene: NA
clone size: NA
CDR3 protein: CASRGQPGNEQFF
CDR3 DNA: TGTGCCAGCCGGGGTCAACCTGGCAATGAGCAGTTCTTC

V gene: TRBV6-5
J gene: TRBJ2-1
D gene: TRBD2
clone size: many
CDR3 protein: CASSLTSGEGEQFF
CDR3 DNA: TGTGCCAGCAGTTTGACTAGCGGGGAGGGTGAGCAGTTCTTC

V gene: TRBV27
J gene: TRBJ2-1
D gene: TRBD2
clone size: once
CDR3 protein: CASSLPGRGGREQFF
CDR3 DNA: TGTGCCAGCAGTTTACCGGGGAGGGGCGGTCGGGAGCAGTTCTTC

V gene: TRBV20-1
J gene: TRBJ2-5
D gene: NA
clone size: NA
CDR3 protein: CSAKGPAQETQYF
CDR3 DNA: TGCAGTGCTAAGGGGCCCGCCCAAGAGACCCAGTACTTC

V gene: TRBV12-3/TRBV12-4
J gene: TRBJ2-3
D gene: NA
clone size: NA
CDR3 protein: CASSVRVVDTQYF
CDR3 DNA: TGTGCCAGCAGTGTAAGGGTGGTAGATACGCAGTATTTT

V gene: TRBV4-3
J gene: TRBJ1-5
D gene: NA
clone size: NA
CDR3 protein: CASSQQYNQPQHF
CDR3 DNA: TGCGCCAGCAGCCAACAGTACAATCAGCCCCAGCATTTT

V gene: TRBV18
J gene: TRBJ2-7
D gene: TRBD1
clone size: few
CDR3 protein: CASSTGAISYEQYF
CDR3 DNA: TGTGCCAGCTCTACAGGGGCCATCTCCTACGAGCAGTACTTC

V gene: TRBV4-2
J gene: TRBJ2-1
D gene: TRBD2
clone size: NA
CDR3 protein: CASSQEAGEGYNEQFF
CDR3 DNA: TGTGCCAGCAGCCAAGAGGCGGGAGAGGGTTACAATGAGCAGTTCTTC

V gene: TRBV9
J gene: TRBJ1-1
D gene: NA
clone size: NA
CDR3 protein: CASSPRQRENTEAFF
CDR3 DNA: TGTGCCAGCAGCCCCAGACAGAGAGAGAACACTGAAGCTTTCTTT

V gene: TRBV7-2
J gene: TRBJ1-4
D gene: NA
clone size: NA
CDR3 protein: CASSLQGSNEKLFF
CDR3 DNA: TGTGCCAGCAGCTTACAGGGTTCCAATGAAAAACTGTTTTTT

V gene: TRBV20-1
J gene: TRBJ2-7
D gene: NA
clone size: NA
CDR3 protein: CSAREAGWYEQYF
CDR3 DNA: TGCAGTGCTAGAGAGGCGGGATGGTACGAGCAGTACTTC

V gene: TRBV20-1
J gene: TRBJ2-7
D gene: NA
clone size: NA
CDR3 protein: CSARDPSLGEQYF
CDR3 DNA: TGCAGTGCTAGAGACCCGAGTTTGGGGGAGCAGTACTTC

V gene: TRBV29-1
J gene: TRBJ2-1
D gene: TRBD2
clone size: NA
CDR3 protein: CSAGERGPNNEQFF
CDR3 DNA: TGCAGCGCGGGGGAGCGGGGACCGAACAATGAGCAGTTCTTC

V gene: TRBV7-2
J gene: TRBJ1-6
D gene: NA
clone size: NA
CDR3 protein: CASTSVNSPLHF
CDR3 DNA: TGTGCCAGCACCTCAGTAAATTCACCCCTCCACTTT

V gene: TRBV6-2/TRBV6-3
J gene: TRBJ2-7
D gene: TRBD2
clone size: NA
CDR3 protein: CASRGLAEANEQYF
CDR3 DNA: TGTGCCAGCAGAGGACTAGCGGAAGCAAACGAGCAGTACTTC

V gene: TRBV6-5
J gene: TRBJ2-7
D gene: NA
clone size: many
CDR3 protein: CASRVGGNSYEQYF
CDR3 DNA: TGTGCCAGCAGGGTAGGGGGAAATTCTTACGAGCAGTACTTC

V gene: TRBV3-1
J gene: TRBJ2-3
D gene: NA
clone size: NA
CDR3 protein: CASSGASQADTQYF
CDR3 DNA: TGTGCCAGCAGCGGTGCTAGCCAGGCAGATACGCAGTATTTT

V gene: TRBV20-1
J gene: TRBJ2-7
D gene: NA
clone size: NA
CDR3 protein: CSARDQKLLSYEQYF
CDR3 DNA: TGCAGTGCTAGAGATCAAAAACTGCTCAGCTACGAGCAGTACTTC

V gene: TRBV7-2
J gene: TRBJ1-1
D gene: NA
clone size: few
CDR3 protein: CASSLNGGFTEAFF
CDR3 DNA: TGTGCCAGCAGCTTAAATGGGGGTTTCACTGAAGCTTTCTTT

V gene: TRBV20-1
J gene: TRBJ2-1
D gene: NA
clone size: NA
CDR3 protein: CSAREGGLYNEQFF
CDR3 DNA: TGCAGTGCTAGAGAAGGGGGGCTCTACAATGAGCAGTTCTTC

V gene: TRBV12-3/TRBV12-4
J gene: TRBJ2-4
D gene: TRBD1
clone size: NA
CDR3 protein: CASSQQGSANIQYF
CDR3 DNA: TGTGCCAGCAGCCAACAGGGGTCTGCGAACATTCAGTACTTC

V gene: TRBV10-3
J gene: TRBJ2-5
D gene: NA
clone size: few
CDR3 protein: CAVRDNEETQYF
CDR3 DNA: TGTGCCGTCCGGGACAACGAAGAGACCCAGTACTTC

V gene: TRBV28
J gene: TRBJ2-1
D gene: TRBD2
clone size: NA
CDR3 protein: CASPPETSGSRNEQFF
CDR3 DNA: TGTGCCAGCCCCCCAGAGACTAGCGGGAGTCGGAATGAGCAGTTCTTC

V gene: TRBV20-1
J gene: TRBJ2-7
D gene: NA
clone size: NA
CDR3 protein: CSARTLGTGTEQYF
CDR3 DNA: TGCAGTGCTAGGACCTTAGGAACAGGGACCGAGCAGTACTTC

V gene: TRBV7-9
J gene: TRBJ2-5
D gene: NA
clone size: few
CDR3 protein: CASSYGGVEETQYF
CDR3 DNA: TGTGCCAGCAGTTACGGAGGGGTGGAGGAGACCCAGTACTTC

V gene: TRBV6-6
J gene: TRBJ2-7
D gene: TRBD1
clone size: NA
CDR3 protein: CASSYEGTGRSSYEQYF
CDR3 DNA: TGTGCCAGCAGTTACGAAGGGACAGGTAGGAGCTCCTACGAGCAGTACTTC

V gene: TRBV20-1
J gene: TRBJ2-7
D gene: NA
clone size: NA
CDR3 protein: CSAEKTGTYYEQYF
CDR3 DNA: TGCAGTGCAGAAAAAACCGGGACTTATTACGAGCAGTACTTC

V gene: TRBV10-3
J gene: TRBJ2-7
D gene: TRBD2
clone size: NA
CDR3 protein: CAVSKTSGSGDEQYF
CDR3 DNA: TGTGCCGTCAGCAAGACTAGCGGGTCCGGCGACGAGCAGTACTTC

V gene: TRBV20-1
J gene: TRBJ2-1
D gene: NA
clone size: NA
CDR3 protein: CSANRVKNNEQFF
CDR3 DNA: TGCAGTGCTAACAGGGTAAAGAACAATGAGCAGTTCTTC

V gene: TRBV20-1
J gene: TRBJ2-5
D gene: TRBD2
clone size: few
CDR3 protein: CSASRHLAGGPLAKVGKETQYF
CDR3 DNA: TGCAGTGCTAGCCGTCATTTGGCGGGAGGGCCTTTGGCGAAAGTGGGAAAAGAGACCCAGTACTTC

V gene: TRBV13
J gene: TRBJ2-2
D gene: NA
clone size: NA
CDR3 protein: CASSSFWGVGELFF
CDR3 DNA: TGTGCCAGCAGCTCCTTCTGGGGTGTCGGGGAGCTGTTTTTT

V gene: TRBV4-2
J gene: TRBJ1-4
D gene: NA
clone size: NA
CDR3 protein: CASSQPYREFAEKLFF
CDR3 DNA: TGTGCCAGCAGCCAACCATACAGGGAATTTGCTGAAAAACTGTTTTTT

V gene: TRBV12-3/TRBV12-4
J gene: TRBJ2-3
D gene: NA
clone size: NA
CDR3 protein: CASSSDASADMQYF
CDR3 DNA: TGTGCCAGCAGTTCCGACGCTAGCGCAGATATGCAGTATTTT

V gene: TRBV20-1
J gene: TRBJ2-1
D gene: TRBD2
clone size: NA
CDR3 protein: CSVNSGVVSYNEQFF
CDR3 DNA: TGCAGTGTTAATAGCGGGGTGGTCTCCTACAATGAGCAGTTCTTC

V gene: TRBV7-2
J gene: TRBJ2-4
D gene: TRBD1
clone size: few
CDR3 protein: CASSKGGVHDIQYF
CDR3 DNA: TGTGCCAGCAGCAAAGGGGGCGTACACGACATTCAGTACTTC

V gene: TRBV24-1
J gene: TRBJ2-1
D gene: NA
clone size: few
CDR3 protein: CATSDLRSSSYNEQFF
CDR3 DNA: TGTGCCACCAGTGATTTGAGGTCGAGCTCCTACAATGAGCAGTTCTTC

V gene: TRBV12-5
J gene: TRBJ2-1
D gene: NA
clone size: NA
CDR3 protein: CASGLASPVDEQFF
CDR3 DNA: TGTGCTAGTGGTTTGGCCTCACCAGTGGATGAGCAGTTCTTC

V gene: TRBV5-1
J gene: TRBJ2-7
D gene: NA
clone size: NA
CDR3 protein: CASSSREVGTYEQYF
CDR3 DNA: TGCGCCAGCAGCTCAAGGGAAGTCGGAACCTACGAGCAGTACTTC

V gene: TRBV7-2
J gene: TRBJ2-2
D gene: NA
clone size: NA
CDR3 protein: CASSLEGGANTGELFF
CDR3 DNA: TGTGCCAGCAGCTTAGAGGGGGGTGCGAACACCGGGGAGCTGTTTTTT

V gene: TRBV7-2
J gene: TRBJ2-3
D gene: NA
clone size: few
CDR3 protein: CASSLNGVSTDTQYF
CDR3 DNA: TGTGCCAGCAGCTTGAACGGGGTGAGCACAGATACGCAGTATTTT

V gene: TRBV18
J gene: TRBJ1-6
D gene: NA
clone size: NA
CDR3 protein: CASSPTGSRNSPLHF
CDR3 DNA: TGTGCCAGCTCACCAACAGGATCTAGGAATTCACCCCTCCACTTT

V gene: TRBV25-1
J gene: TRBJ2-7
D gene: NA
clone size: NA
CDR3 protein: CASSPPVAGDSYEQYF
CDR3 DNA: TGTGCCAGCAGTCCCCCGGTGGCAGGGGATTCCTACGAGCAGTACTTC